This T cell receptor (beta chain) stems from a study of identical twins. Study-wide results and limits: In cord blood, abundant beta clonotypes had fewer insertions; memory showed no trend.

The CDR3 has 16 residues. Turning to this clonotype: What it binds is not known.

TCRdb called the 5' RACE reads again in MiXCR, with one record for every CDR3 protein. Found here are under 300,000 distinct CDR3 sequences, 5.5% to 7.5% of them singletons; the top ten hold roughly 14%. These data are also associated with another study on T cells expressing NK-cell markers. As that report states: Eight donors were sequenced, seven testing HCMV-seropositive and one testing seronegative.

The chain combines TRBV21-1 with TRBJ1-5; the D call in the table, TRBD1, was not verified against the DNA. TRBV21-1 is a documented pseudogene. Sequencing was carried out using CD8+ T cells sorted from blood. The source is a woman under 30 in good health. The CDR3 region has the DNA TGTGCCAGCAGCGTTAGGCCGGGGGAGAGCAATCAGCCCCAGCATTTT. The encoded protein is CASSVRPGESNQPQHF.